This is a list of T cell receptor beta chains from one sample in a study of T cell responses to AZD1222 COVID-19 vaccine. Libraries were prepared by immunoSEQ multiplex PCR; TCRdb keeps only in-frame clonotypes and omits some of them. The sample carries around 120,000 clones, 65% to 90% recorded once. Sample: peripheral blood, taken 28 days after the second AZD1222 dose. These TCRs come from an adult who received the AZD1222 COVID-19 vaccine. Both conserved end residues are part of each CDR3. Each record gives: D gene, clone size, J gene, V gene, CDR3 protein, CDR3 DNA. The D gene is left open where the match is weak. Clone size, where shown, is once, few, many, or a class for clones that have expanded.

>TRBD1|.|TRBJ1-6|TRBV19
CASTPDRTNSPLHF
TGTGCCAGTACCCCGGACAGGACGAATTCACCCCTCCACTTT
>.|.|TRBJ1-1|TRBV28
CASTLAGYTEAFF
TGTGCCAGCACCCTGGCAGGGTACACTGAAGCTTTCTTT
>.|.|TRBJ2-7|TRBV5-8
CASSFPLYEQYF
TGTGCCAGCAGCTTTCCACTCTACGAGCAGTACTTC
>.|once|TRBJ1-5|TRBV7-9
CASSSPVHNQPQHF
TGTGCCAGCAGCAGCCCCGTCCATAATCAGCCCCAGCATTTT
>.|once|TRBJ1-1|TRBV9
CASSGQQGIGSHTEAFF
TGTGCCAGCAGCGGGCAACAGGGTATAGGGAGCCACACTGAAGCTTTCTTT
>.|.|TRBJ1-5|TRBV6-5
CASSYSDASNQPQHF
TGTGCCAGCAGTTACTCCGACGCCAGCAATCAGCCCCAGCATTTT
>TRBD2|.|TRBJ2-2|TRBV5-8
CASRLSGTGELFF
TGTGCCAGCCGCCTGAGCGGGACTGGGGAGCTGTTTTTT
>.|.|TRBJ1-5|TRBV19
CASSPGRSNQPQHF
TGTGCCAGTAGTCCGGGACGGAGCAATCAGCCCCAGCATTTT
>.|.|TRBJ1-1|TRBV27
CASSPGAAYLEAFF
TGTGCCAGCAGCCCAGGGGCCGCTTATCTCGAAGCTTTCTTT
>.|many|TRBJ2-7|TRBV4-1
CASSPGVLAAYEQYF
TGCGCCAGCAGCCCTGGCGTACTAGCCGCCTACGAGCAGTACTTC
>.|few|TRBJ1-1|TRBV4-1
CASQGNTEAFF
TGCGCCAGCCAGGGGAACACTGAAGCTTTCTTT
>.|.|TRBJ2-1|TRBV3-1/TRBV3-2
CASSQDWKLEQFF
TGTGCCAGCAGCCAAGATTGGAAACTTGAGCAGTTCTTC
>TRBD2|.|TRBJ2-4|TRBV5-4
CASSLPAGGAKNIQYF
TGTGCCAGCAGCTTGCCAGCGGGGGGAGCCAAAAACATTCAGTACTTC
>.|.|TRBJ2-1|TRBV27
CASSSLQAGQFF
TGTGCCAGCAGTTCCCTGCAGGCCGGGCAGTTCTTC
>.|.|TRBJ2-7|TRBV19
CASSMIRGDTYEQYF
TGTGCCAGTAGTATGATCAGGGGAGATACCTACGAGCAGTACTTC
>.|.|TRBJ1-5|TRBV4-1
CASSQDGVWGGQPQHF
TGCGCCAGCAGCCAAGATGGGGTTTGGGGCGGTCAGCCCCAGCATTTT
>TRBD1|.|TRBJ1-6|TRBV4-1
CASSQVIQGADNSPLHF
TGCGCCAGCAGCCAAGTTATACAGGGGGCCGATAATTCACCCCTCCACTTT
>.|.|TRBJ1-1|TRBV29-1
CSVTANPNTEAFF
TGCAGCGTTACAGCTAATCCGAACACTGAAGCTTTCTTT
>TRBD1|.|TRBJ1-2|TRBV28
CASSWGQGGYGYTF
TGTGCCAGCAGTTGGGGACAGGGTGGGTATGGCTACACCTTC
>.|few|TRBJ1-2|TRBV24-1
CATSDLGRDGYTF
TGTGCCACCAGTGATTTAGGCAGGGATGGCTACACCTTC
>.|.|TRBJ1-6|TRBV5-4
CASSSTGATSPLHF
TGTGCCAGCAGCAGTACAGGCGCCACATCACCCCTCCACTTT
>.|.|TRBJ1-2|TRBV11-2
CASSEAYEDPNYGYTF
TGTGCCAGCAGCGAAGCCTACGAGGACCCAAACTATGGCTACACCTTC
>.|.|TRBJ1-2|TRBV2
CASRVEVGYTF
TGTGCCAGCAGAGTTGAGGTCGGCTACACCTTC